These T cell receptor beta chains were read from a single sample in a study of cytomegalovirus exposure and HLA in healthy donors. Data came from immunoSEQ multiplex PCR; TCRdb stores just in-frame clones and leaves some out. This table has 160,000 or so clones, approximately 85% appearing once. The material sequenced was PBMCs. The origin of the receptors is a woman younger than 35 in good health and CMV-seronegative. The CDR3 runs from the conserved cysteine through the conserved F or W. The D gene is left open where the match is weak. Size is omitted from some rows. Given values are once, few, many or a class for expanded clones.

j_gene | d_gene | v_gene | abundance | CDR3aa | CDR3nt
TRBJ2-7 | TRBD2 | TRBV10-3 | few | CAISESAGTSGRKRYEQYF | TGTGCCATCAGTGAGTCCGCCGGGACTAGCGGGAGAAAGCGCTACGAGCAGTACTTC
TRBJ2-1 | - | TRBV4-3 | medium-sized | CASSRAEEGYNEQFF | TGCGCCAGCAGCCGCGCGGAGGAGGGCTACAATGAGCAGTTCTTC
TRBJ2-3 | - | TRBV7-2 | once | CASSPNRVGTDTQYF | TGTGCCAGCAGCCCGAACAGGGTCGGAACAGATACGCAGTATTTT
TRBJ2-2 | - | TRBV2 | - | CASTLGLDNTGELFF | TGTGCCAGCACCTTAGGACTCGACAACACCGGGGAGCTGTTTTTT
TRBJ1-2 | - | TRBV6-1 | - | CASSSMGTYGYTF | TGTGCCAGCAGTAGTATGGGGACATATGGCTACACCTTC
TRBJ2-7 | - | TRBV6-1 | - | CASSGRGSRGYEQYF | TGTGCCAGCAGTGGAAGGGGGAGTCGCGGCTACGAGCAGTACTTC
TRBJ2-3 | TRBD1 | TRBV2 | - | CASSDLGQGALDTQYF | TGTGCCAGCAGTGATTTGGGACAGGGGGCTCTGGATACGCAGTATTTT
TRBJ2-2 | - | TRBV2 | - | CASSGQRNTGELFF | TGTGCCAGCAGTGGACAGAGAAACACCGGGGAGCTGTTTTTT
TRBJ1-3 | - | TRBV28 | - | CASRPRQGKAGNTIYF | TGTGCCAGCAGACCCCGCCAGGGTAAAGCTGGAAACACCATATATTTT
TRBJ2-2 | TRBD1 | TRBV6-5 | - | CASSSKGQGHTGELFF | TGTGCCAGCAGTTCCAAAGGACAGGGGCACACCGGGGAGCTGTTTTTT
TRBJ2-5 | - | TRBV28 | - | CASSLLRGTGTQYF | TGTGCCAGCAGTTTGCTAAGGGGGACGGGGACCCAGTACTTC
TRBJ2-1 | TRBD2 | TRBV6-1 | few | CASSDLAGAYNEQFF | TGTGCCAGCAGTGACCTAGCGGGGGCCTACAATGAGCAGTTCTTC
TRBJ2-7 | - | TRBV7-8 | - | CASSLVRAGEQYF | TGTGCCAGCAGCTTAGTGAGGGCTGGGGAGCAGTACTTC
TRBJ1-2 | - | TRBV18 | - | CASSPGSGQGHYTF | TGTGCCAGCTCACCAGGATCGGGTCAGGGCCACTACACCTTC
TRBJ1-1 | - | TRBV30 | - | CACLPGERGTRNTEAFF | TGTGCCTGTTTACCGGGCGAAAGGGGGACTAGGAACACTGAAGCTTTCTTT
TRBJ1-2 | - | TRBV19 | - | CASRKAGQHYGYTF | TGTGCCAGTCGAAAGGCTGGGCAGCACTATGGCTACACCTTC
TRBJ1-5 | TRBD1 | TRBV6-1 | - | CASSKDREQPQHF | TGTGCCAGCAGCAAGGACAGGGAACAGCCCCAGCATTTT
TRBJ2-1 | TRBD2 | TRBV18 | once | CASSPDPSGTFGNEQFF | TGTGCCAGCTCCCCGGACCCTAGCGGGACCTTCGGCAATGAGCAGTTCTTC
TRBJ2-1 | TRBD1 | TRBV11-3 | - | CASSLGQGDGEQFF | TGTGCCAGCAGTCTGGGACAGGGGGATGGCGAGCAGTTCTTC
TRBJ2-3 | - | TRBV5-6 | - | CASSILASPDTQYF | TGTGCCAGCAGCATCCTAGCCTCCCCAGATACGCAGTATTTT
TRBJ2-3 | TRBD2 | TRBV6-1 | - | CASSEFPSGRPDTQYF | TGTGCCAGCAGTGAATTCCCTAGCGGGAGGCCAGATACGCAGTATTTT
TRBJ1-2 | - | TRBV28 | - | CASNTYRAGYTF | TGTGCCAGCAACACGTACAGGGCTGGCTACACCTTC
TRBJ1-6 | TRBD1 | TRBV5-4 | once | CASSLKGTADSPLHF | TGTGCCAGCAGCTTGAAGGGGACAGCCGATTCACCCCTCCACTTT
TRBJ2-5 | - | TRBV7-9 | once | CASSRDIRQYF | TGTGCCAGCAGTCGAGACATCAGGCAGTACTTC
TRBJ1-2 | - | TRBV6-6 | - | CASSEEEIYGYTF | TGTGCCAGCAGTGAGGAGGAAATCTATGGCTACACCTTC
TRBJ2-6 | - | TRBV6-1 | - | CASSLWAPGANVLTF | TGTGCCAGCAGTCTCTGGGCTCCTGGGGCCAACGTCCTGACTTTC
TRBJ2-5 | TRBD1 | TRBV7-2 | - | CASSIGQGRQETQYF | TGTGCCAGCAGTATAGGACAGGGCCGCCAAGAGACCCAGTACTTC
TRBJ2-1 | TRBD2 | TRBV7-3 | few | CASSFGLAGNNEQFF | TGTGCCAGCAGCTTTGGGCTAGCGGGGAACAATGAGCAGTTCTTC
TRBJ2-5 | TRBD2 | TRBV28 | - | CASSSGSTSGETQYF | TGTGCCAGCAGTTCCGGCTCGACTAGCGGAGAGACCCAGTACTTC
TRBJ2-5 | - | TRBV11-3 | - | CASSPGIQVEETQYF | TGTGCCAGCAGCCCAGGAATACAGGTGGAAGAGACCCAGTACTTC
TRBJ2-7 | - | TRBV9 | - | CASSVGRTDEQYF | TGTGCCAGCAGCGTAGGGAGGACGGACGAGCAGTACTTC
TRBJ1-2 | - | TRBV28 | - | CASSFRRNGPYGYTF | TGTGCCAGCAGCTTCCGGAGAAATGGCCCCTATGGCTACACCTTC
TRBJ2-7 | TRBD1 | TRBV27 | - | CASSSGTGGGGYEQYF | TGTGCCAGCAGTTCAGGGACAGGGGGTGGAGGGTACGAGCAGTACTTC
TRBJ1-2 | - | TRBV13 | - | CASSLGHSSLNYGYTF | TGTGCCAGCAGCTTAGGTCACTCATCTCTAAACTATGGCTACACCTTC
TRBJ1-5 | - | TRBV11-2 | - | CASSLDSGGGQPQHF | TGTGCCAGCAGCTTAGATTCCGGGGGGGGTCAGCCCCAGCATTTT
TRBJ2-6 | - | TRBV7-2 | - | CASSNSHSGANVLTF | TGTGCCAGCAGCAACTCGCACTCTGGGGCCAACGTCCTGACTTTC
TRBJ2-7 | TRBD1 | TRBV5-4 | - | CASSSTRQGQPYEQYF | TGTGCCAGCAGCTCCACCCGACAGGGCCAGCCCTACGAGCAGTACTTC
TRBJ2-5 | TRBD1 | TRBV5-6 | - | CASSLGGTGTPAQYF | TGTGCCAGCAGCTTGGGAGGGACAGGGACTCCTGCCCAGTACTTC
TRBJ2-7 | TRBD1 | TRBV10-3 | - | CAISGQGADEQYF | TGTGCCATCAGTGGGCAGGGGGCAGACGAGCAGTACTTC
TRBJ1-6 | - | TRBV9 | - | CASSAGQLNSPLHF | TGTGCCAGCAGCGCCGGACAGCTAAATTCACCCCTCCACTTT
TRBJ2-7 | - | TRBV27 | - | CASSLSRVSSYEQYF | TGTGCCAGCAGTTTATCGAGGGTTTCCTCATACGAGCAGTACTTC
TRBJ2-5 | TRBD2 | TRBV5-4 | - | CASSLALAGLQETQYF | TGTGCCAGCAGCTTGGCATTAGCGGGCTTACAAGAGACCCAGTACTTC
TRBJ2-6 | - | TRBV11-2 | - | CASSSNPRGGGPGANVLTF | TGTGCCAGCAGCTCAAACCCGAGAGGGGGAGGGCCTGGGGCCAACGTCCTGACTTTC
TRBJ2-1 | TRBD2 | TRBV2 | - | CANYGTSGESSYNEQFF | TGTGCCAACTATGGCACTAGCGGGGAATCTTCCTACAATGAGCAGTTCTTC
TRBJ2-3 | - | TRBV7-2 | - | CASSPGGDTQYF | TGTGCCAGCAGCCCCGGGGGAGATACGCAGTATTTT
TRBJ2-5 | TRBD1 | TRBV29-1 | few | CSAESATGVETQYF | TGCAGCGCCGAAAGTGCGACAGGGGTGGAGACCCAGTACTTC
TRBJ1-2 | TRBD1 | TRBV28 | few | CASSLGGQGACGYTF | TGTGCCAGCAGTTTAGGGGGACAGGGGGCGTGTGGCTACACCTTC
TRBJ1-5 | TRBD1 | TRBV30 | - | CAWSLGAGGPNQPQHF | TGTGCCTGGAGCCTGGGGGCAGGGGGCCCTAATCAGCCCCAGCATTTT
TRBJ1-4 | - | TRBV5-6 | - | CASSTGWGFEEKLFF | TGTGCCAGCAGCACAGGATGGGGTTTTGAGGAAAAACTGTTTTTT
TRBJ2-2 | TRBD2 | TRBV4-2 | many | CASSQDWYQREGGNTGELFF | TGTGCCAGCAGCCAAGATTGGTACCAGCGGGAGGGCGGGAACACCGGGGAGCTGTTTTTT